The entry below gives a single TCR beta chain sequence along with its context. These data are taken from a study of control samples from healthy donors and cancer patients. The protocol was immunoSEQ multiplex PCR, while the TCRdb copy is restricted to in-frame clones and leaves out a portion. This table has approximately 94,000 clones, less than 85% appearing once. The germline CDR1 and CDR2 sequences are SGDLS and YYNGEE. Trimming shortened V by 5 bases and J by 0 bases, and 12 bases separated the two germline ends. The CDR3 spans 14 residues. Material: PBMCs. The sequence was obtained from a man aged 65-85 years with lung cancer. This chain joins TRBV9 and TRBJ2-7, with unresolved D. CDR3 loop: CASSVSATSYEQYF. The DNA of the CDR3 is TGTGCCAGCAGTGTCTCGGCAACCTCCTACGAGCAGTACTTC. The full variable domain, its missing parts supplied by reference TRBV9 and TRBJ2-7, is DSGVTQTPKHLITATGQRVTLRCSPRSGDLSVYWYQQSLDQGLQFLIQYYNGEERAKGNILERFSAQQFPDLHSELNLSSLELGDSALYFCASSVSATSYEQYFGPGTRLTVT.